This TCR beta chain derives from a study of T and B cells in COVID-19 patients (dated by TCRdb to the early 2020s). About the investigation overall: Using TRB and IGH repertoire sequencing of peripheral blood, the study characterized adaptive immunity in COVID-19 patients who had active infection or had recovered. A recovered cohort comprised some 19 patients contributing roughly 22 samples, mostly after mild to moderate COVID-19 managed as outpatients. Median age was around 35 years in the recovered cohort versus approximately 67 years in the active-infection cohort. Of the 20 to 25 patients in the active-infection cohort, over 10 were critically ill and needed mechanical ventilation or ECMO. Comorbidities linked to unfavorable COVID-19 outcome were present in about 90% of the roughly 20 patients in the active-infection cohort. Over 7 million TCR sequences were analysed from a TCR and BCR sequence repository that comprised 35 or so patients and approximately 69 time points. A couple of patients were in both the active and recovered cohorts because samples existed from active disease and from after recovery. Repertoire analyses used an age-matched reference group of approximately 42 healthy donors who were negative for COVID-19 antibodies as the comparison. Up to about 10 follow-up blood samples were collected per patient, with some samples spanning different disease stages in the same individual. Overall results and qualifications from the work: TRBV/TRBJ gene usage was reported as strongly skewed in patients with COVID-19. TRB repertoires were found to be highly clonal in active COVID-19, whereas diversity and richness at recovery were found to rise above healthy donor levels. The reported TCR clusters were stated to require prospective validation before clinical use. A total of 2,331 exclusive TCR clusters, including approximately 33 low-pGen clusters, were found in the recovered cohort. Specific T cell subsets (CD4+/Treg/CD8+) and sorted SARS-CoV-2-responsive or tetramer+ T cells had not yet been sequenced, and the corresponding sequencing experiments were ongoing. The size of the cohort was considered insufficient for assessing HLA contributions to COVID-19 susceptibility or severity. Blood samples obtained from mildly ill patients during symptoms, as well as early samples obtained from severe cases, were available only in scarce numbers.

The trim is 4 bases for V and 3 bases for J, with a gap of 9 bases between the germline ends. CDR1 is given as SGHNT and CDR2 as YYREEE, both from the germline V gene (reference sequence). The cysteine opens and the phenylalanine closes a CDR3 of 13 amino acids. Only the CDR3 DNA stays, 39 bases, in frame from base 1. Sequencing was carried out with an Illumina MiSeq. Multiplex PCR with BIOMED2 TRB-A/B primer pools was used to amplify TRB rearrangements. Two consecutive PCRs added Illumina-compatible adapters and 7-nucleotide sample barcodes to the amplicons. Phusion HS II polymerase was used for all library PCRs. Amplicons were purified from gel with the NucleoSpin Gel and PCR Clean-up kit, quantified on Qubit, and pooled at about 4 nM. Amplicon pool quality was checked on an Agilent 2100 Bioanalyzer before Illumina next-generation sequencing. The authors processed their data as follows. MiXCR 3.0.8 with the default MiXCR reference library was used to annotate TRB rearrangements. Non-productive reads and sequences with fewer than 2 reads were removed, and each unique CDR3 nucleotide sequence was counted as one clone. Clonality, diversity, richness and V-J gene usage were computed in R 3.5.1. GLIPH2 was used to cluster TCRs based on CDR3 similarity, and OLGA was used to calculate the generation probabilities. GLIPH2 clusters were kept only if they contained at least four unique TCR clonotypes found in at least three individuals. TCRdb reprocessing: public reads trimmed at Q25 with fastp, clones called with MiXCR, in-frame beta chains kept. Entries are consolidated by CDR3 protein sequence, retaining the most common genes and DNA. The V and J calls shown here were made by TCRdb, not taken from the authors' results. The sample contains 13,000 to 15,000 distinct CDR3 sequences, roughly 30% of them found a single time. Clones ranked in the top ten supply 6.8% of the sample.

TRB repertoires were amplified from 250-500 ng of genomic DNA extracted from blood. Points on this clonotype: What antigen it recognizes has not been identified. Base qualities are not provided; no much larger clone lies one nucleotide away.

Sequences were obtained from blood. The chain couples TRBV5-4 to TRBJ2-3; TRBD1 could be the D gene, as 5 bases match. The clonotype originates from a human donor who had recovered from COVID-19. The CDR3 here reads CASSAQGTDTQYF. DNA sequence: TGTGCCAGCAGCGCCCAGGGTACAGATACGCAGTATTTT.